This note documents a single T cell receptor beta chain sequence. What it binds is unknown. Both 60 Vbeta primers and 13 Jbeta primers went into the PCR. Produced via immunoSEQ multiplex PCR; TCRdb's table is partial and in-frame only. The sample lists about 160,000 clones, about 80% occurring once. These data belong to a study of cytomegalovirus exposure and HLA in healthy donors. The CDR3 is made up of 14 amino acids. Germline CDR1 SGHTA, CDR2 FQGNSA. Findings and caveats of the study: Several of the most significant clusters appeared, in a later analysis, to be linked to common viral pathogens.

This TCR derives from a man aged 18-30 years in good health and CMV-seropositive. V is TRBV7-2 and J is TRBJ2-5; possibly TRBD1 for D (5 bases). TRBJ2-7 matches the DNA end more closely, so the J call is doubtful. The sequencing input was PBMCs. In nucleotides, the CDR3 is TGTGCCAGCAGCTTTATTGGGGCATTCTACGAGCAGTACTTC. Translated, it gives CASSFIGAFYEQYF.